These 14 T cell receptor beta chains came from one sample sequenced in a study of cytomegalovirus exposure and HLA in healthy donors. The study ran its PCR with 60 Vbeta and 13 Jbeta primers. Some clones are missing from TCRdb's copy, which holds only in-frame ones; the method was immunoSEQ multiplex PCR. Among fewer than 200,000 clones listed, around four fifths were seen once. Sequenced material: PBMCs. The receptors here all came from a man aged 40-50 years in good health and CMV-seropositive.

This chain links TRBV11-2 with TRBJ2-7, with 8 bases fitting TRBD2. CDR3 length: 15 residues. Germline CDR1 SGHAT, CDR2 FQNNGV. The trim removed 5 bases at V and 5 bases at J, leaving 11 bases unmatched. The CDR3 spells CASSNRPGGGDEQYF. CDR3 nucleotides: TGTGCCAGCAGCAATCGCCCGGGAGGGGGAGACGAGCAGTACTTC.

This rearrangement joins TRBV19 to TRBJ2-1; perhaps TRBD2 as D (6 bases). Germline V gives CDR1 LNHDA, CDR2 SQIVND (reference sequence). CDR3 length equals 13 residues. V lost 9 bases and J lost 4, with 13 bases in between. The CDR3 reads CASQSGYYNEQFF. Here the CDR3 DNA reads TGTGCCAGCCAGAGCGGGTATTACAATGAGCAGTTCTTC. Drawing the rest from reference TRBV19 and TRBJ2-1, the complete variable domain is DGGITQSPKYLFRKEGQNVTLSCEQNLNHDAMYWYRQDPGQGLRLIYYSQIVNDFQKGDIAEGYSVSREKKESFPLTVTSAQKNPTAFYLCASQSGYYNEQFFGPGTRLTVL.

Only a few counts were recorded for this clone. This chain uses TRBV13 with TRBJ2-7; 9 bases fit TRBD1. J lost 3 bases, V lost 4 bases, and 10 bases had no gene match. CDR3 size: 16 residues. CDR1 and CDR2 from the germline V gene are PRHDT and FYEKMQ (reference sequence). The chain's CDR3 is CASSWVPGQGLYEQYF. CDR3 nucleotides: TGTGCCAGCAGCTGGGTCCCGGGACAGGGACTCTACGAGCAGTACTTC.

Points on this clone: Sequence at one end of the junction differs from germline and may be a read error. The V call is TRBV14, the J call TRBJ2-6; D is possibly TRBD1 (5 bases). Germline-derived CDR1 and CDR2 are SGHDN and FVKESK. The CDR3 consists of 14 residues. The CDR3 sequence: CASSRLAGANGLTF. The CDR3 nucleotides are TGTGCCAGCAGCAGGTTGGCTGGGGCCAACGGCCTGACTTTC. The full variable domain, its missing parts supplied by reference TRBV14 and TRBJ2-6, is EAGVTQFPSHSVIEKGQTVTLRCDPISGHDNLYWYRRVMGKEIKFLLHFVKESKQDESGMPNNRFLAERTGGTYSTLKVQPAELEDSGVYFCASSRLAGANGLTFGAGSRLTVL.

The chain joins TRBV7-7 to TRBJ2-7; 8 bases line up with TRBD1. The germline V gene encodes CDR1 SSHAT and CDR2 FNYEAQ (reference sequence). This CDR3 is built from 15 residues. The junction had 5 bases not matched to a gene; V was cut back by 1 base and J by 3 bases. The CDR3 sequence: CASSLESGGHYEQYF. CDR3 sequence (DNA): TGTGCCAGCAGCTTAGAGTCAGGGGGCCACTACGAGCAGTACTTC.

This chain joins TRBV2 and TRBJ1-3, with D possibly being TRBD1 (5 bases). From germline, CDR1 is SNHLY and CDR2 FYNNEI. Trimming pared 4 bases from V and 4 bases from J, leaving 17 bases between. The length of the CDR3 is 16 residues. The CDR3, as DNA: TGTGCCAGCAGTGGTGGGGGACTCCGAGGAGGAAACACCATATATTTT. Translating gives CASSGGGLRGGNTIYF.

On this clone itself: The germline gene is not matched at one end of the junction; a read error may be the cause. The rearrangement joins TRBV5-1 to TRBJ2-2, with 9 positions matching TRBD2. The CDR3 sequence is 17 residues long. Germline CDR1 and CDR2: SGHRS and YFSETQ. CDR3 bases: TGCGCCAGCAGCCTCTGGGGGGCGGGAGGGCCCGCCGGGGAGCTGTCTTTT. This translates into CASSLWGAGGPAGELSF.

Only one count was recorded for this clone. This chain uses TRBV5-1 with TRBJ1-3; D gene uncertain. The CDR3 has 15 residues. The ends were cut back, 0 bases at V and 2 bases at J, with 9 bases in the middle. CDR1 and CDR2 (germline): SGHRS, YFSETQ. CDR3 sequence reads: CASSLGLGAGNTIYF. The CDR3 nucleotides read TGCGCCAGCAGCTTGGGGCTCGGGGCTGGAAACACCATATATTTT.

The V call is TRBV11-2, the J call TRBJ2-1; D call uncertain. The V end lost 2 bases, the J end lost 0 bases, and 11 bases lay between the germline ends. The CDR3 totals 16 residues. Germline CDR1 SGHAT, CDR2 FQNNGV. The CDR3 sequence is CASSLRGSSSYNEQFF. CDR3 DNA: TGTGCCAGCAGCTTAAGAGGCTCGAGCTCCTACAATGAGCAGTTCTTC.

The rearrangement links TRBV19 to TRBJ2-3; D not resolved. CDR1 and CDR2 (germline): LNHDA, SQIVND (reference sequence). Trimming shortened V by 6 bases and J by 7 bases, and 8 bases separated the two germline ends. The length of the CDR3 is 11 residues. CDR3 in amino acids: CASSYGYTQYF. The CDR3 coding sequence is TGTGCCAGTAGCTACGGTTATACGCAGTATTTT.

The chain recombines TRBV19 with TRBJ2-5; perhaps TRBD2 as D (6 bases). V was clipped by 1 base and J by 4 bases, with 13 bases between them. There are 15 residues in the CDR3. Germline lookup yields CDR1 LNHDA and CDR2 SQIVND (reference sequence). The CDR3 protein is CASSIGGDLGETQYF. CDR3 DNA: TGTGCCAGTAGTATAGGGGGGGACTTGGGAGAGACCCAGTACTTC.

In this sample, this clone turned up once. V usage is TRBV29-1 and J usage is TRBJ2-7, with D possibly matching TRBD2 (6 bases). This CDR3 region has 13 residues. Per germline, CDR1 SQVTM and CDR2 ANQGSEA. Between the trimmed V and J ends, which lost 0 bases and 4 bases, there was a span of 10 bases. CDR3 protein: CSVEEGGRYEQYF. As DNA, the CDR3 is TGCAGCGTTGAAGAGGGGGGTAGATACGAGCAGTACTTC.

This clone was detected only a few times. CDR3 sequence (DNA): TGTGCCAGCAGCTTACCTTTGGGGGGTGGCTACACCTTC. Amino acids: CASSLPLGGGYTF. The chain employs TRBV5-4 and TRBJ1-2; D is perhaps TRBD1 (5 bases). The ends were cut back, 2 bases at V and 7 bases at J, with 12 bases in the middle. There are 13 residues in the CDR3. Germline loops: CDR1 SGHNT, CDR2 YYREEE (reference sequence).

The CDR3 spells CASSTGKDRGYGYTF. The DNA of the CDR3 is TGTGCCAGCAGCACGGGAAAAGACAGGGGCTATGGCTACACCTTC. The chain uses TRBV5-8 and TRBJ1-2; 8 bases are a match to TRBD1. V shed 4 bases, J shed 4 bases, and the junction held 9 bases outside the gene matches. CDR3 length equals 15 residues. Germline-derived CDR1 and CDR2 are SGHTS and YDEGEE. The whole variable domain, remainder taken from reference TRBV5-8 and TRBJ1-2, is EAGVTQSPTHLIKTRGQQATLRCSPISGHTSVYWYQQALGLGLQFLLWYDEGEERNRGNFPPRFSGRQFPNYSSELNVNALELEDSALYLCASSTGKDRGYGYTFGSGTRLTVV.